Listed here is a single T cell receptor (beta chain). Only in-frame clones appear in the TCRdb table, and some are missing; sequencing was by immunoSEQ multiplex PCR. Of approximately 65,000 clones in the sample, roughly two thirds were seen once. This sample stems from a study of blood T cell repertoires in COVID-19. Participants were aged about 18 to 89 years, lived in roughly 23 US areas, and enrolled virtually. Participant-given clinical history determined each cohort assignment. Exposed volunteers were people who met a COVID-19 case within 2 weeks before study entry. V was pared by 2 bases and J by 5 bases, with 10 bases between. The germline gives CDR1 SGDLS, CDR2 YYNGEE. The CDR3 runs 13 residues.

The gene calls are TRBV9 and TRBJ1-2, with D maybe TRBD1 (6 bases). This TCR was sampled from a woman aged 55-70 years who had been exposed to COVID-19. The specimen sequenced was PBMCs or T cells enriched from blood (not recorded which). CDR3 region: CASSVAGEYGYTF. CDR3 in DNA: TGTGCCAGCAGCGTGGCAGGGGAGTATGGCTACACCTTC.